At least ten counts were recorded for the clone carrying this TCR beta chain. Its antigen remains unknown. This entry is derived from a study of early T cells in non-severe SARS-CoV-2 infection. Study observations and caveats: Comparison of clonotypes with VDJdb favored anti-spike CD8 responses while missing private and CD4 specificities.

The CDR3 totals 15 residues. CDR1 and CDR2 from the germline V gene are LNHDA and SQIVND (reference sequence). The junction had 14 bases not matched to a gene; V was cut back by 5 bases and J by 7 bases. MiXCR was run by TCRdb on the 5' RACE reads, yielding one entry per CDR3 protein. The table shows under 70,000 distinct CDR3 sequences, with roughly 5.5% occurring only once. The chain employs TRBV19 and TRBJ2-7; 7 bases align to TRBD2. This clonotype originated in an adult who was a healthcare worker with PCR-confirmed SARS-CoV-2 infection or an uninfected control (not recorded which). Sequenced sample: whole blood. CDR3 residues: CASSAAGTKGGEQYF. In DNA form, the CDR3 reads TGTGCCAGTAGTGCAGCCGGGACTAAAGGTGGGGAGCAGTACTTC.